Listed here are 23 T cell receptor beta chains from one sample, sequenced in a study of control samples from healthy donors and cancer patients. Profiled with immunoSEQ multiplex PCR; TCRdb holds only in-frame clones, not every one. The table records about 130,000 clones, roughly 94% of them present only once. The specimen sequenced was blood. The source of these receptors is a man aged 30 to 45 in good health.

The chain recombines TRBV5-6 with TRBJ2-4; D is unresolved. Germline V lookup: CDR1 SGHDT, CDR2 YYEEEE. The V and J ends lost 2 bases and 5 bases respectively, with 11 bases between them. The CDR3 covers 14 residues. The CDR3 sequence is CASSLWALQNIQYF. The CDR3 DNA reads as TGTGCCAGCAGCTTATGGGCACTCCAAAACATTCAGTACTTC.

This rearrangement joins TRBV6-2 or TRBV6-3 to TRBJ2-7; D remains unclear. Trimming stripped 5 bases from V and 3 bases from J, with 17 bases between. CDR3 length: 15 residues. The V gene's germline CDR1 is MNHEY and CDR2 SVGEGT. The CDR3 reads CASSRVGSLNYEQYF. The CDR3 DNA reads TGTGCCAGCAGTCGCGTAGGGTCCCTCAACTACGAGCAGTACTTC.

J is TRBJ1-5 and V is TRBV29-1; D gene uncertain. The V end lost 7 bases, the J end lost 4 bases, and 17 bases lay between the germline ends. Germline CDR1 SQVTM, CDR2 ANQGSEA. There are 14 residues in the CDR3. CDR3 loop: CSAKVGSGNQPQHF. DNA of the CDR3: TGCAGCGCCAAGGTAGGGAGTGGGAATCAGCCCCAGCATTTT. Variable domain in full (rest from reference TRBV29-1 and TRBJ1-5): SAVISQKPSRDICQRGTSLTIQCQVDSQVTMMFWYRQQPGQSLTLIATANQGSEATYESGFVIDKFPISRPNLTFSTLTVSNMSPEDSSIYLCSAKVGSGNQPQHFGDGTRLSIL.

This clone showed up just once. The chain combines TRBV4-3 with TRBJ2-1; TRBD2 aligns across 9 bases. The CDR3 spans 16 residues. Germline trimming cut 4 bases from V and 6 bases from J; bases unmatched to any gene: 10. CDR1 is LGHNA, CDR2 YSLEER, per germline. CDR3 residues: CASSRGTSYPLNEQFF. In DNA, the CDR3 is TGCGCCAGCAGCCGCGGGACTAGCTACCCCCTCAATGAGCAGTTCTTC.

Here the CDR3 DNA reads TGTGCCAGCTCCGTAACAGGGAGAGATACGCAGTATTTT. Protein: CASSVTGRDTQYF. The V gene is TRBV7-9, the J gene TRBJ2-3, with TRBD1 as a possible D gene (6 bases). The CDR3 spans 13 residues. Per the germline V gene, CDR1 is SEHNR and CDR2 is FQNEAQ (reference sequence). Trimming shortened V by 8 bases and J by 5 bases, and 14 bases separated the two germline ends.

The DNA for the CDR3 is TGTGCCAGCAAGGAGGGCATGGAAGCTTTCTTT. Translated, it gives CASKEGMEAFF. The chain joins TRBV3-1 (or the pseudogene TRBV3-2) to TRBJ1-1; D call uncertain. In germline, CDR1 is LGHDT, CDR2 YNNKEL (reference sequence). The V end was cut by 7 bases, the J end by 8 bases, with 11 bases between. The CDR3 consists of 11 residues.

The chain couples TRBV28 to TRBJ1-2, with 8 bases matching TRBD1. Per germline, CDR1 MDHEN and CDR2 SYDVKM. The length of the CDR3 is 12 residues. Germline trimming cut 6 bases from V and 3 bases from J; bases unmatched to any gene: 0. The CDR3 protein is CASRGQDYGYTF. The CDR3 DNA sequence: TGTGCCAGCAGGGGACAGGACTATGGCTACACCTTC.

This chain connects TRBV18 to TRBJ1-1; 10 nucleotides line up with TRBD1. Germline V gene lookup returns CDR1 KGHSH and CDR2 LQKENI. This CDR3 region has 14 residues. With V trimmed by 6 bases and J by 11 bases, 12 bases remained unmatched. CDR3 nucleotides: TGTGCCAGCTCGTCCGGGACAGGGGTATTGGGGGCTTTCTTT. Encoded protein: CASSSGTGVLGAFF.

The genes are TRBV11-2 and TRBJ2-5, with TRBD2 matching 11 bases. V lost 1 base and J lost 0; bases outside the gene matches: 7. The CDR3 contains 18 residues. Germline lookup yields CDR1 SGHAT and CDR2 FQNNGV. This CDR3 reads CASSLATSGGLYQETQYF. The CDR3 DNA is TGTGCCAGCAGCTTAGCCACTAGCGGGGGTCTGTACCAAGAGACCCAGTACTTC.

V usage is TRBV11-2 and J usage is TRBJ2-1; no firm D call. The CDR3 runs 14 residues. Germline V gene data show CDR1 as SGHAT and CDR2 as FQNNGV. Trimming stripped 0 bases from V and 9 bases from J, with 12 bases between. This chain's CDR3 is CASSLDWPNTEQFF. The CDR3 region has the DNA TGTGCCAGCAGCTTAGATTGGCCAAACACTGAGCAGTTCTTC.

The gene calls are TRBV11-2 and TRBJ1-1, with D possibly matching TRBD1 (6 bases). V was clipped by 1 base and J by 4 bases, with 19 bases between them. Germline loops: CDR1 SGHAT, CDR2 FQNNGV. This CDR3 contains 17 residues. The CDR3 loop is CASSLGQGRAIGTEAFF. CDR3 coding DNA: TGTGCCAGCAGCTTAGGGCAGGGGCGGGCGATCGGCACTGAAGCTTTCTTT.

This chain uses TRBV11-3 with TRBJ2-2; TRBD2 might be the D (6 bases). Germline assignment: CDR1 SGHNT and CDR2 YENEEA. The CDR3 is 15 amino acids. V dropped 4 bases and J dropped 3 bases, with 12 bases sitting between them. CDR3 nucleotide sequence: TGTGCCAGCAGCTCCGGGGGACCCTACACCGGGGAGCTGTTTTTT. Its translation: CASSSGGPYTGELFF.

The rearrangement joins TRBV9 to TRBJ1-1; unclear D gene. This CDR3 contains 15 residues. Germline V gives CDR1 SGDLS, CDR2 YYNGEE. V lost 4 bases and J 1 base, leaving 14 bases between the germline ends. Written as DNA, the CDR3 is TGTGCCAGCAGCCCCACGAACTACTGGAACACTGAAGCTTTCTTT. Encoded protein: CASSPTNYWNTEAFF.

This rearrangement joins TRBV6-5 to TRBJ1-5; D not resolved. V gave up 6 bases and J gave up 0 bases, with 9 bases separating them. This CDR3 is 14 amino acids long. Germline assignment: CDR1 MNHEY and CDR2 SVGAGI. The CDR3 region is CASRTPYSNQPQHF. CDR3 DNA: TGTGCCAGCAGGACACCTTATAGCAATCAGCCCCAGCATTTT.

The chain is built from TRBV7-2 and TRBJ1-6; TRBD1 might be the D (5 bases). Germline CDR1 SGHTA, CDR2 FQGNSA. The CDR3 has 14 amino acids. The ends were cut back, 4 bases at V and 6 bases at J, with 10 bases in the middle. The CDR3 coding sequence is TGTGCCAGCAGCTCCTTGGGACTTAATTCACCCCTCCACTTT. Its translation is CASSSLGLNSPLHF. Full variable domain (rest looked up from reference TRBV7-2 and TRBJ1-6): GAGVSQSPSNKVTEKGKDVELRCDPISGHTALYWYRQSLGQGLEFLIYFQGNSAPDKSGLPSDRFSAERTGGSVSTLTIQRTQQEDSAVYLCASSSLGLNSPLHFGNGTRLTVT.

A single count supports this clone. The chain couples TRBV30 to TRBJ2-3, with D possibly being TRBD2 (6 bases). Germline CDR1 and CDR2: GTSNPN and SVGIG (reference sequence). This CDR3 region has 10 residues. V was shortened by 5 bases and J by 6 bases, with 6 bases between the two germline ends. In nucleotides, the CDR3 is TGTGCCTGGGGGGGGGATACGCAGTATTTT. It yields the protein CAWGGDTQYF.

V gene TRBV4-3 combines with J gene TRBJ1-4; a possible D gene is TRBD1 (6 bases). V gave up 3 bases and J gave up 8 bases, with 16 bases separating them. This CDR3 has 15 residues. Germline loops: CDR1 LGHNA, CDR2 YSLEER. CDR3 residues: CASSHLPRGVEKLFF. DNA of the CDR3: TGCGCCAGCAGCCACCTCCCGAGGGGGGTAGAAAAACTGTTTTTT.

This clone was detected once. This chain joins TRBV7-9 and TRBJ1-1; D gene unclear. There are 13 residues in the CDR3. From germline, CDR1 is SEHNR and CDR2 FQNEAQ (reference sequence). V lost 5 bases to trimming and J lost 1 base, with 8 bases between them. CDR3 loop: CASSPAGNTEAFF. As DNA, the CDR3 is TGTGCCAGCAGCCCGGCGGGGAACACTGAAGCTTTCTTT.

V gene TRBV19 combines with J gene TRBJ2-5; D remains unclear. CDR3 size: 14 residues. Deletions cut 3 bases from V and 6 bases from J, with 14 bases between. CDR1 is LNHDA, CDR2 SQIVND, per germline (reference sequence). CDR3 in amino acids: CASSILPPGQTQYF. CDR3 bases: TGTGCCAGTAGTATTCTTCCACCGGGCCAGACCCAGTACTTC.

The chain is built from TRBV19 and TRBJ1-2; tentatively, D is TRBD1 (6 bases). V was trimmed by 6 bases and J by 3 bases, leaving 14 bases between them. In germline, CDR1 is LNHDA, CDR2 SQIVND (reference sequence). The CDR3 sequence is 14 residues long. The CDR3 loop is CASSPRQGYYGYTF. In DNA, the CDR3 is TGTGCCAGTAGCCCGCGGCAGGGGTACTATGGCTACACCTTC.

This chain joins TRBV6-5 and TRBJ2-7; D not resolved. The CDR3 has 10 residues. V was pared by 6 bases and J by 7 bases, with 7 bases between. Germline CDR1 reads MNHEY; CDR2 reads SVGAGI. The CDR3 DNA sequence: TGTGCCAGCAGCTCCCAAGAGCAGTACTTC. Its translation is CASSSQEQYF.

The chain combines TRBV4-2 with TRBJ1-5; 10 bases map to TRBD1. Germline assignment: CDR1 LGHNA and CDR2 YNFKEQ. There are 14 residues in the CDR3. After removal of 4 bases from V and 7 bases from J, the junction contained 4 bases not matched to a gene. In DNA, the CDR3 is TGTGCCAGCAGCCGAGGGACAGGGGTCCAGCCCCAGCATTTT. This translates into CASSRGTGVQPQHF.

This sequence joins TRBV4-3 and TRBJ1-5; a weak D match, TRBD1 (6 bases). The CDR3 is 14 amino acids. Per germline, CDR1 LGHNA and CDR2 YSLEER. The V end was cut by 0 bases, the J end by 6 bases, with 9 bases between. The CDR3 sequence is CASSQEGGTQPQHF. CDR3 coding DNA: TGCGCCAGCAGCCAAGAAGGGGGTACTCAGCCCCAGCATTTT.